This T cell receptor (beta chain) was documented in a study of T cells in Graves' hyperthyroidism and ophthalmopathy. Turning to the study itself: The initial diagnosis was the point when peripheral blood was collected, ahead of any treatment.

The study left out patients who had uncontrolled infection, other autoimmune disease, pregnancy or lactation. 10 ml of fresh peripheral blood supplied the PBMCs. Amplified TCR beta CDR3 regions derived from RNA transcripts. First-round RT-PCR targeting the TCR CDR3 was performed with the HTBI primer set. TCRdb re-analysed the multiplex PCR reads in MiXCR, keeping a single row per CDR3 protein. Of about 620,000 distinct CDR3 sequences in the sample, around 15% were seen once. J gave up 5 bases and V 3 bases, and 7 bases lay outside the gene matches. The CDR3 length is 16 residues. Per germline, CDR1 SGHVS and CDR2 FQNEAQ. There are a few counts of this clonotype.

The rearrangement links TRBV7-8 to TRBJ2-1, with TRBD1 matching 10 bases. This clonotype was obtained from a woman aged 25 to 45 with Graves' hyperthyroidism. The specimen was blood. The DNA for the CDR3 is TGTGCCAGCAGCTTGGGCTCGGGACAGGGGAACAATGAGCAGTTCTTC. It specifies CASSLGSGQGNNEQFF.